This is a list of T cell receptor beta chains from one sample in a study of cytomegalovirus exposure and HLA in healthy donors. Here immunoSEQ multiplex PCR was the method, and the copy in TCRdb shows in-frame clones only, minus some. The sample shows 140,000 to 150,000 clones, around 80% of them seen only once. Sequenced sample: PBMCs. These receptors all stem from a man aged 40-55 years in good health and CMV-seronegative. Each CDR3 is given with its conserved first and last residue. D genes are given only for firm matches. The size of a clone is reported for some rows only, either as once, few or many, or as a class for expanded clones.

V	size	D	J	CDR3	DNA
TRBV5-1	.	TRBD1	TRBJ1-4	CASSLDGTGLSNEKLFF	TGCGCCAGCAGCTTGGACGGGACAGGCCTTTCTAATGAAAAACTGTTTTTT
TRBV4-1	few	.	TRBJ1-4	CASSPGQPGEKLFF	TGCGCCAGCAGCCCTGGACAGCCGGGGGAAAAACTGTTTTTT
TRBV2	.	.	TRBJ2-5	CARQPGQETQYF	TGTGCCAGGCAACCGGGACAAGAGACCCAGTACTTC
TRBV5-1	.	TRBD1	TRBJ1-6	CASSLAVRGQSYNSPLHF	TGCGCCAGCAGCTTGGCCGTCAGGGGGCAATCCTATAATTCACCCCTCCACTTT
TRBV5-6	few	.	TRBJ1-1	CASSLGGGNTEAFF	TGTGCCAGCAGCTTAGGGGGTGGGAACACTGAAGCTTTCTTT
TRBV5-6	.	.	TRBJ1-1	CASSARGLNTEAFF	TGTGCCAGCAGCGCCAGGGGCCTGAACACTGAAGCTTTCTTT
TRBV5-6	.	.	TRBJ2-7	CASSLPAYEQYF	TGTGCCAGCAGCTTACCAGCCTACGAGCAGTACTTC
TRBV18	once	TRBD1	TRBJ1-2	CASSPTLGQGNYGYTF	TGTGCCAGCTCACCAACCCTCGGACAGGGGAACTATGGCTACACCTTC
TRBV9	.	.	TRBJ2-1	CASSVAPRRTDNEQFF	TGTGCCAGCAGCGTAGCCCCCCGGAGGACCGACAATGAGCAGTTCTTC
TRBV5-4	.	TRBD1	TRBJ2-3	CASSPEVTGVGTDTQYF	TGTGCCAGCAGCCCCGAGGTTACAGGGGTCGGCACAGATACGCAGTATTTT
TRBV19	.	.	TRBJ1-3	CASSIPPGRGNTIYF	TGTGCCAGTAGTATCCCCCCAGGCCGTGGAAACACCATATATTTT
TRBV5-4	.	TRBD2	TRBJ2-2	CASSLGGGPTGELFF	TGTGCCAGCAGCTTGGGCGGGGGGCCCACCGGGGAGCTGTTTTTT
TRBV5-4	.	TRBD1	TRBJ2-5	CASSNRGSFGETQYF	TGTGCCAGCAGTAACAGGGGATCCTTCGGAGAGACCCAGTACTTC
TRBV7-9	few	.	TRBJ1-1	CASSPQTGFTEAFF	TGTGCCAGCAGCCCTCAGACGGGATTCACTGAAGCTTTCTTT
TRBV5-1	.	.	TRBJ2-2	CASSLAGGTGELFF	TGCGCCAGCAGCTTGGCTGGGGGGACCGGGGAGCTGTTTTTT
TRBV4-2	few	TRBD2	TRBJ2-3	CASSQETSGGPRTDTQYF	TGTGCCAGCAGCCAAGAAACTAGCGGGGGGCCCCGCACAGATACGCAGTATTTT
TRBV6-6	.	TRBD1	TRBJ1-4	CASRDRGEEKLFF	TGTGCCAGCAGGGACAGGGGCGAGGAAAAACTGTTTTTT
TRBV5-5	once	TRBD1	TRBJ2-1	CASSFGTGPNEQFF	TGTGCCAGCAGCTTCGGGACAGGACCAAATGAGCAGTTCTTC
TRBV4-1	.	TRBD2	TRBJ2-7	CASSQTGLAGISYEQYF	TGCGCCAGCAGCCAGACGGGCCTAGCGGGGATATCTTACGAGCAGTACTTC
TRBV6-6	.	.	TRBJ2-2	CASSNLETGELFF	TGTGCCAGCAGTAACCTAGAGACCGGGGAGCTGTTTTTT
TRBV7-6	.	TRBD1	TRBJ1-6	CASSRDRPNSPLHF	TGTGCCAGCAGCCGGGACAGGCCGAATTCACCCCTCCACTTT
TRBV19	.	TRBD1	TRBJ1-2	CASSWTGSYTF	TGTGCCAGTAGTTGGACAGGATCCTACACCTTC
TRBV6-5	.	TRBD1	TRBJ1-2	CASSYSGQTNGYTF	TGTGCCAGCAGTTACTCGGGACAGACCAATGGCTACACCTTC
TRBV5-4	.	.	TRBJ1-1	CASSRPDGEPGAFF	TGTGCCAGCAGCCGCCCGGACGGGGAACCGGGTGCTTTCTTT
TRBV7-7	.	.	TRBJ2-3	CASSLDRVDTQYF	TGTGCCAGCAGCTTAGACCGAGTCGATACGCAGTATTTT
TRBV5-1	.	TRBD1	TRBJ1-5	CASSLTGDPGQPQHF	TGCGCCAGCAGCTTGACAGGGGACCCTGGTCAGCCCCAGCATTTT
TRBV6-5	.	TRBD1	TRBJ1-5	CASSYSGTGNSPQHF	TGTGCCAGCAGTTACTCGGGGACAGGCAATTCGCCCCAGCATTTT
TRBV19	.	.	TRBJ1-2	CASSILQGEYGYTF	TGTGCCAGTAGTATCCTACAGGGAGAATATGGCTACACCTTC
TRBV7-9	.	.	TRBJ1-2	CASSPGGLRGYTF	TGTGCCAGCAGCCCCGGGGGGCTGAGGGGCTACACCTTC
TRBV25-1	.	.	TRBJ2-1	CASTGAAQVYNEQFF	TGTGCCAGCACTGGGGCTGCACAGGTTTACAATGAGCAGTTCTTC
TRBV5-1	.	TRBD2	TRBJ2-5	CASSPTAGGRETQYF	TGCGCCAGCAGCCCGACCGCGGGGGGCCGGGAGACCCAGTACTTC